This paragraph reports one T cell receptor (beta chain). Trimming took 7 bases from V and 0 from J; bases not matched to a gene: 4. The CDR3 consists of 14 residues. Germline-derived CDR1 and CDR2 are SNHLY and FYNNEI. The sample belongs to a study of blood T cell repertoires in COVID-19. Study details: Samples of COVID-19 (acute and convalescent) were obtained from the United States, Italy and Spain. From T cells, B-cell-depleted T cells, or PBMCs came the material, which was cDNA or gDNA.

One Seattle source followed patients from active infection through their disease course. Study processing details: Reference gene primer amplification yielded estimated nucleated cell counts. Sequencing used immunoSEQ multiplex PCR; TCRdb keeps in-frame clones, though not all of them. The DNA was the basis for D and trimming; V, J and clone size are from that table. The sample holds 100,000 to 150,000 clones; 60% to 80% are singletons and the top ten take 6%. Sequenced input: peripheral blood. This sequence originates from a man at least 80 years old with COVID-19, enrolled during active disease. The chain uses TRBV2 and TRBJ2-3; 7 nucleotides agree with TRBD2. The DNA of the CDR3 is TGTGCCAGCAAGGGGACTACTAGCACAGATACGCAGTATTTT. This gives the protein CASKGTTSTDTQYF. The full variable domain, completed using reference TRBV2 and TRBJ2-3, is EPEVTQTPSHQVTQMGQEVILRCVPISNHLYFYWYRQILGQKVEFLVSFYNNEISEKSEIFDDQFSVERPDGSNFTLKIRSTKLEDSAMYFCASKGTTSTDTQYFGPGTRLTVL.